Listed below are T cell receptor beta chains from one sample, sequenced in a study of T cell responses to AZD1222 COVID-19 vaccine. Here immunoSEQ multiplex PCR was the method, and the copy in TCRdb shows in-frame clones only, minus some. The sample lists over 200,000 clones; less than 95% were seen once. This material consisted of peripheral blood, taken 28 days after the second dose of the MenACWY control vaccine. These receptors originate from an adult who received the MenACWY meningococcal vaccine as a control. The CDR3 runs from the conserved cysteine through the conserved F or W. Fields, in order: CDR3 protein, CDR3 DNA, J gene, CDR3 length, D gene, V gene, clone size. The D gene is left open where the match is weak. Some rows have no size entry. The others give once, few or many, or a class for an expanded clone.

CDR3: CASSLTSGSYEQYF
DNA: TGTGCCAGCAGTTTGACTAGCGGTTCCTACGAGCAGTACTTC
J: TRBJ2-7
length: 14
D: TRBD2
V: TRBV27
size: -

CDR3: CASSLGQWNTEAFF
DNA: TGTGCCAGCAGCTTGGGACAATGGAACACTGAAGCTTTCTTT
J: TRBJ1-1
length: 14
D: -
V: TRBV5-8
size: -

CDR3: CASSLRGRALNEQFF
DNA: TGTGCCAGCAGTTTAAGGGGGAGGGCCCTCAATGAGCAGTTCTTC
J: TRBJ2-1
length: 15
D: -
V: TRBV27
size: -

CDR3: CASSFDLYEQYF
DNA: TGTGCCAGCAGTTTCGATCTTTACGAGCAGTACTTC
J: TRBJ2-7
length: 12
D: -
V: TRBV12-3/TRBV12-4
size: -

CDR3: CASSQGQGNYGYTF
DNA: TGCGCCAGCAGCCAAGGACAGGGGAACTATGGCTACACCTTC
J: TRBJ1-2
length: 14
D: TRBD1
V: TRBV5-1
size: -

CDR3: CASSPNGETQYF
DNA: TGTGCCAGCAGCCCAAATGGGGAGACCCAGTACTTC
J: TRBJ2-5
length: 12
D: -
V: TRBV5-5
size: -

CDR3: CASGPGAGTTGELFF
DNA: TGTGCCAGTGGACCGGGAGCCGGGACCACCGGGGAGCTGTTTTTT
J: TRBJ2-2
length: 15
D: -
V: TRBV19
size: -

CDR3: CASSFVDGDTEAFF
DNA: TGTGCCAGCAGTTTTGTCGACGGGGACACTGAAGCTTTCTTT
J: TRBJ1-1
length: 14
D: -
V: TRBV27
size: -

CDR3: CASSGWGDGELFF
DNA: TGTGCCAGCAGCGGCTGGGGCGACGGGGAGCTGTTTTTT
J: TRBJ2-2
length: 13
D: -
V: TRBV5-8
size: -

CDR3: CASSEGTFGTGTYEQYF
DNA: TGTGCCAGCAGTGAAGGGACTTTCGGGACAGGGACCTACGAGCAGTACTTC
J: TRBJ2-7
length: 17
D: TRBD1
V: TRBV2
size: -

CDR3: CASSLGGGASLEQYF
DNA: TGTGCCAGCAGCTTAGGTGGGGGCGCGTCCCTCGAGCAGTACTTC
J: TRBJ2-7
length: 15
D: -
V: TRBV7-9
size: once

CDR3: CASSVGTGSPLHF
DNA: TGCGCCAGCAGCGTGGGGACAGGATCACCCCTCCACTTT
J: TRBJ1-6
length: 13
D: TRBD1
V: TRBV5-1
size: -

CDR3: CASSKGTSGSSYNEQFF
DNA: TGTGCCAGCAGCAAGGGGACTAGCGGGAGCTCCTACAATGAGCAGTTCTTC
J: TRBJ2-1
length: 17
D: TRBD2
V: TRBV5-4
size: -

CDR3: CASSLFLSSYNEQFF
DNA: TGTGCCAGCAGCTTGTTCCTGAGCTCCTACAATGAGCAGTTCTTC
J: TRBJ2-1
length: 15
D: -
V: TRBV5-6
size: once

CDR3: CASRPSGGAGQPQHF
DNA: TGTGCCAGCAGGCCCTCGGGGGGGGCCGGTCAGCCCCAGCATTTT
J: TRBJ1-5
length: 15
D: -
V: TRBV6-4
size: -

CDR3: CASGLGGQGTGLASPGELFF
DNA: TGTGCTAGTGGTTTAGGGGGACAGGGTACCGGACTAGCCTCCCCCGGGGAGCTGTTTTTT
J: TRBJ2-2
length: 20
D: -
V: TRBV12-5
size: -

CDR3: CASRGQGLHSNQPQHF
DNA: TGTGCCAGCAGGGGACAGGGGCTTCATAGCAATCAGCCCCAGCATTTT
J: TRBJ1-5
length: 16
D: TRBD1
V: TRBV27
size: -

CDR3: CASSYNAPGLAGEETQYF
DNA: TGTGCCAGCAGTTACAACGCCCCGGGGCTAGCGGGAGAGGAGACCCAGTACTTC
J: TRBJ2-5
length: 18
D: TRBD2
V: TRBV6-2/TRBV6-3
size: -

CDR3: CASGGQGSSYGYTF
DNA: TGTGCCAGCGGAGGACAGGGGTCAAGCTATGGCTACACCTTC
J: TRBJ1-2
length: 14
D: TRBD1
V: TRBV6-5
size: once

CDR3: CASSLGLAGGTDTQYF
DNA: TGCGCCAGCAGCTTGGGTCTCGCGGGGGGCACAGATACGCAGTATTTT
J: TRBJ2-3
length: 16
D: TRBD2
V: TRBV5-1
size: -

CDR3: CASSLSEGTSYEQYF
DNA: TGTGCCAGCAGCTTAAGCGAGGGGACCTCCTACGAGCAGTACTTC
J: TRBJ2-7
length: 15
D: -
V: TRBV7-2
size: -

CDR3: CASSFHSNQPQHF
DNA: TGTGCCAGCAGTTTTCATAGCAATCAGCCCCAGCATTTT
J: TRBJ1-5
length: 13
D: -
V: TRBV28
size: once

CDR3: CASTQGTDDYGYTF
DNA: TGTGCCAGCACGCAAGGGACAGACGACTATGGCTACACCTTC
J: TRBJ1-2
length: 14
D: TRBD1
V: TRBV28
size: -

CDR3: CASSASTPARPYEQYF
DNA: TGTGCCAGCAGCGCCTCAACTCCTGCAAGACCCTACGAGCAGTACTTC
J: TRBJ2-7
length: 16
D: -
V: TRBV9
size: -

CDR3: CAISESSVPGETQYF
DNA: TGTGCCATCAGTGAGTCTTCGGTACCCGGGGAGACCCAGTACTTC
J: TRBJ2-5
length: 15
D: -
V: TRBV10-3
size: -

CDR3: CASSLSMRIPGTEYEQYF
DNA: TGTGCCAGCAGTTTATCTATGCGAATACCCGGGACAGAGTACGAGCAGTACTTC
J: TRBJ2-7
length: 18
D: TRBD1
V: TRBV28
size: -

CDR3: CASSRQGKGEQYF
DNA: TGTGCCAGCAGCCGACAGGGAAAGGGCGAGCAGTACTTC
J: TRBJ2-7
length: 13
D: TRBD1
V: TRBV27
size: -

CDR3: CASSYSFAVGSYEQYF
DNA: TGTGCCAGCAGTTACTCTTTCGCGGTCGGATCCTACGAGCAGTACTTC
J: TRBJ2-7
length: 16
D: -
V: TRBV6-2/TRBV6-3
size: -

CDR3: CASSLDLGSPLHF
DNA: TGCGCCAGCAGCTTGGATCTGGGCTCACCCCTCCACTTT
J: TRBJ1-6
length: 13
D: -
V: TRBV5-1
size: -

CDR3: CASSPAGEVDYTF
DNA: TGTGCCAGCAGCCCCGCAGGGGAGGTGGACTACACCTTC
J: TRBJ1-2
length: 13
D: -
V: TRBV7-9
size: -

CDR3: CASSVWEITLGTDTQYF
DNA: TGTGCCAGCAGCGTCTGGGAAATAACACTGGGGACAGATACGCAGTATTTT
J: TRBJ2-3
length: 17
D: -
V: TRBV9
size: -

CDR3: CASSPTEAGGPSSYNEQFF
DNA: TGTGCCAGCAGCCCCACCGAAGCGGGGGGGCCTAGCTCCTACAATGAGCAGTTCTTC
J: TRBJ2-1
length: 19
D: TRBD2
V: TRBV7-9
size: -

CDR3: CASSPGQGANYGYTF
DNA: TGTGCCAGCAGCCCCGGACAGGGGGCTAACTATGGCTACACCTTC
J: TRBJ1-2
length: 15
D: TRBD1
V: TRBV9
size: -

CDR3: CASSWGTGNEQFF
DNA: TGTGCCAGCAGCTGGGGAACAGGCAATGAGCAGTTCTTC
J: TRBJ2-1
length: 13
D: -
V: TRBV5-6
size: -

CDR3: CASSLRTDTQYF
DNA: TGTGCCAGCAGCTTGAGGACAGATACGCAGTATTTT
J: TRBJ2-3
length: 12
D: -
V: TRBV5-6
size: once

CDR3: CAINGGLDTIYF
DNA: TGTGCCATCAATGGGGGGCTGGACACCATATATTTT
J: TRBJ1-3
length: 12
D: -
V: TRBV10-3
size: -

CDR3: CASSNGGRNTEAFF
DNA: TGTGCCAGCAGTAACGGGGGACGGAACACTGAAGCTTTCTTT
J: TRBJ1-1
length: 14
D: -
V: TRBV6-5
size: -

CDR3: CASSRDRDYGYTF
DNA: TGCGCCAGCAGCCGGGACAGGGACTATGGCTACACCTTC
J: TRBJ1-2
length: 13
D: TRBD1
V: TRBV4-1
size: once

CDR3: CASSYLTLGRETQYF
DNA: TGTGCCAGCAGTTATTTAACTCTTGGGCGGGAGACCCAGTACTTC
J: TRBJ2-5
length: 15
D: -
V: TRBV6-2/TRBV6-3
size: -

CDR3: CASSFGTSGRFTDTQYF
DNA: TGTGCCAGCAGCTTCGGGACTAGCGGGCGTTTCACAGATACGCAGTATTTT
J: TRBJ2-3
length: 17
D: TRBD2
V: TRBV11-2
size: -

CDR3: CASSPGIRGGRRDEQYF
DNA: TGTGCCAGCTCACCGGGAATTAGAGGCGGGAGGCGGGACGAGCAGTACTTC
J: TRBJ2-7
length: 17
D: TRBD2
V: TRBV18
size: -

CDR3: CASSIYGGDQPQHF
DNA: TGTGCCAGTAGTATTTATGGGGGGGATCAGCCCCAGCATTTT
J: TRBJ1-5
length: 14
D: -
V: TRBV19
size: -

CDR3: CASRPSGGTNEKLFF
DNA: TGCGCCAGCAGACCCTCAGGGGGCACTAATGAAAAACTGTTTTTT
J: TRBJ1-4
length: 15
D: TRBD1
V: TRBV5-1
size: -